Listed below are T cell receptor beta chains from one sample, sequenced in a study of shared clonotypes between healthy human individuals. This table comes from immunoSEQ multiplex PCR, and its TCRdb copy is limited to in-frame clones, with some not included. The sample has a few hundred thousand clones, about 80% seen once; the top ten hold 12%. Input material: PBMCs. The source of these receptors is a woman aged 40 to 55 in good health. Some clones in this sample may be carry-over from other donors' samples. The CDR3 runs from the conserved cysteine through the conserved F or W. D genes are given only for firm matches. Some rows have no size entry. The others give once, few or many, or a class for an expanded clone.

d_call,cdr3_length,clone_size,v_call,j_call,cdr3_nt,cdr3_aa
NA,15,NA,TRBV7-3,TRBJ2-1,TGTGCCAGCAGCGCGAAAGGGGGTCCCAACAATGAGCAGTTCTTC,CASSAKGGPNNEQFF
TRBD2,15,NA,TRBV2,TRBJ2-1,TGTGCCAGCAGATCCGGGACTAGCGCATACAATGAGCAGTTCTTC,CASRSGTSAYNEQFF
TRBD2,19,once,TRBV5-1,TRBJ2-3,TGCGCCAGCAGCTTGGAGGGGGACCTACTAGCGGGTAGCACAGATACGCAGTATTTT,CASSLEGDLLAGSTDTQYF
NA,15,NA,TRBV10-3,TRBJ2-7,TGTGCCATCAGTGAGTCTCGAGGGGGTCCTTACGAGCAGTACTTC,CAISESRGGPYEQYF
TRBD1,15,NA,TRBV6-1,TRBJ2-7,TGTGCCAGCAGTGAACCGGGACAGGGTACCTACGAGCAGTACTTC,CASSEPGQGTYEQYF
TRBD2,14,NA,TRBV27,TRBJ2-7,TGTGCCAGCAGTCCCCTAGCGGGGCCCTACGAGCAGTACTTC,CASSPLAGPYEQYF
TRBD2,13,NA,TRBV29-1,TRBJ2-1,TGCAGCAGCTTAGGCGGGAGTAGGAATGAGCAGTTCTTC,CSSLGGSRNEQFF
NA,12,once,TRBV28,TRBJ1-4,TGTGCCAGCAGTGAAAGGCAGGGAAAACTGTTTTTT,CASSERQGKLFF
NA,13,NA,TRBV7-3,TRBJ1-4,TGTGCCAGCAGCCCCGACAGACGCGAAAAACTGTTTTTT,CASSPDRREKLFF
NA,14,NA,TRBV5-1,TRBJ1-1,TGCGCCAGCAGCGCAACAGGAATGAACACTGAAGCTTTCTTT,CASSATGMNTEAFF
TRBD2,15,once,TRBV27,TRBJ2-2,TGTGCCAGCAGTTTAGGACTAGCGTTCACCGGGGAGCTGTTTTTT,CASSLGLAFTGELFF
TRBD2,16,NA,TRBV5-1,TRBJ2-7,TGCGCCAGCAGCCCGGCCTGGGTAGCGGGAGTCTACGAGCAGTACTTC,CASSPAWVAGVYEQYF
NA,14,NA,TRBV5-1,TRBJ2-2,TGCGCCAGCAGTTCCGGGGCGAACACCGGGGAGCTGTTTTTT,CASSSGANTGELFF
NA,15,NA,TRBV6-4,TRBJ2-2,TGTGCCAGCAGTGCCCTACAGGGCAACACCGGGGAGCTGTTTTTT,CASSALQGNTGELFF
TRBD1,13,few,TRBV30,TRBJ1-5,TGTGCCTGGAGTGGGGACAGGGATCAGCCCCAGCATTTT,CAWSGDRDQPQHF
NA,15,NA,TRBV2,TRBJ1-1,TGTGCCAGCAGTGTGGGCGGCCCTTGGAACACTGAAGCTTTCTTT,CASSVGGPWNTEAFF
TRBD2,15,NA,TRBV19,TRBJ2-7,TGTGCCAGTAGTATAGATGCGGGAGTAACCTACGAGCAGTACTTC,CASSIDAGVTYEQYF
NA,15,NA,TRBV5-6,TRBJ1-1,TGTGCCAGCAGTTCTTGGTCCAGGTATAACACTGAAGCTTTCTTT,CASSSWSRYNTEAFF
TRBD1,14,NA,TRBV28,TRBJ1-5,TGTGCCAGCCGAATTACAGGGGCAGATCAGCCCCAGCATTTT,CASRITGADQPQHF
TRBD1,14,NA,TRBV7-9,TRBJ1-1,TGTGCCAGCAGCCCACAGGGGCAGAACACTGAAGCTTTCTTT,CASSPQGQNTEAFF
NA,13,once,TRBV19,TRBJ2-7,TGTGCCAGTAGTACCCGGACCTTCTACGAGCAGTACTTC,CASSTRTFYEQYF
NA,12,NA,TRBV29-1,TRBJ2-5,TGCAGCGCCGTACAGGGAGGGGAGACCCAGTACTTC,CSAVQGGETQYF
TRBD1,14,once,TRBV19,TRBJ1-1,TGTGCCAGTACCCTGGACAGGGGAGGTACTGAAGCTTTCTTT,CASTLDRGGTEAFF
TRBD1,14,NA,TRBV7-2,TRBJ1-2,TGTGCCAGCAGCTTAGGACAGGGGAACTATGGCTACACCTTC,CASSLGQGNYGYTF
NA,13,NA,TRBV6-1,TRBJ2-6,TGTGCCAGCAGGGCTGTTAGGGCCAACGTCCTGACTTTC,CASRAVRANVLTF
NA,15,NA,TRBV7-2,TRBJ2-1,TGTGCCAGCAGCTTAGTCCAGCTTGCGTCGGGTGAGCAGTTCTTC,CASSLVQLASGEQFF
NA,15,few,TRBV27,TRBJ2-7,TGTGCCAGCACCCCCCGCCGTGCAGCATCCTACGAGCAGTACTTC,CASTPRRAASYEQYF
TRBD1,13,once,TRBV30,TRBJ2-5,TGTGCCTGGGGACAGGGGGCGCGGGAGACCCAGTACTTC,CAWGQGARETQYF
NA,11,NA,TRBV20-1,TRBJ2-1,TGCAGTGCTAGAGGAGTACGGGAGCAGTTCTTC,CSARGVREQFF
TRBD1,14,NA,TRBV7-8,TRBJ2-7,TGTGCCAGCAGGCCCGGGACAGGCTCCTACGAGCAGTACTTC,CASRPGTGSYEQYF
TRBD1,16,NA,TRBV28,TRBJ2-7,TGTGCCAGCCCACCGAGCGGGGACAGGGGTACCTACGAGCAGTACTTC,CASPPSGDRGTYEQYF
TRBD1,16,NA,TRBV7-3,TRBJ2-1,TGTGCCAGCAGCCTAATTCCGGGACAGGGATACAATGAGCAGTTCTTC,CASSLIPGQGYNEQFF
NA,12,NA,TRBV2,TRBJ2-5,TGTGCCAGCGGACAGCTCCCGGAGACCCAGTACTTC,CASGQLPETQYF